A selection of T cell receptor beta chains follows, all from one sample in a study of vaccination and CD4 T cells after COVID-19. One entry per CDR3 protein results from TCRdb running MiXCR on the PCR reads. The sample has 15,000 to 20,000 distinct CDR3 sequences, approximately 56% seen once. These receptors are not linked to any known antigen. Sequencing was done on a sample of CD4+ T cells from blood, cultured in vitro. These receptor sequences come from a human donor who had recovered from COVID-19. The CDR3 runs from the conserved cysteine through the conserved F or W. Fields, in order: V gene, clone size, J gene, D gene, CDR3 DNA, CDR3 protein. The D gene is left open where the match is weak. Clone size is stated in some rows and not others, as once, few, many or a class when expanded.

V: TRBV5-4
size: -
J: TRBJ2-2
D: -
DNA: TGTGCCAGCAGCTTGTCAAGTGTTTTCACCGGGGAGCTGTTTTTT
CDR3: CASSLSSVFTGELFF

V: TRBV24-1
size: -
J: TRBJ1-6
D: TRBD1
DNA: TGTGCCACCAGTGAGAGGTACAGGGGTTGGCCCTATAATTCACCCCTCCACTTT
CDR3: CATSERYRGWPYNSPLHF

V: TRBV6-1
size: -
J: TRBJ1-5
D: TRBD1
DNA: TGTGCCAGCAAACTTTACAGGGGCGATCAGCCCCAGCATTTT
CDR3: CASKLYRGDQPQHF

V: TRBV20-1
size: -
J: TRBJ2-4
D: -
DNA: TGCAGTGCCCACGCCCCAGCCAAAAACATTCAGTACTTC
CDR3: CSAHAPAKNIQYF

V: TRBV7-3
size: -
J: TRBJ2-5
D: -
DNA: TGTGCCAGCAGCTCCGGTGTGGGTGAGACCCAGTACTTC
CDR3: CASSSGVGETQYF

V: TRBV20-1
size: few
J: TRBJ2-3
D: -
DNA: TGCAGTGCTAGAGGGGGTAGCACAGATACGCAGTATTTT
CDR3: CSARGGSTDTQYF

V: TRBV19
size: few
J: TRBJ1-1
D: -
DNA: TGTGCCAGTCAGAACCGCTACACTGAAGCTTTCTTT
CDR3: CASQNRYTEAFF

V: TRBV2
size: -
J: TRBJ2-3
D: TRBD2
DNA: TGTGCCAGCAGTCCGGGACTAGCGAGAAGCACAGATACGCAGTATTTT
CDR3: CASSPGLARSTDTQYF

V: TRBV20-1
size: few
J: TRBJ2-3
D: TRBD2
DNA: TGCAGTGCTAGACTAGCGGGAGGAAGGGGGCCAGATACGCAGTATTTT
CDR3: CSARLAGGRGPDTQYF

V: TRBV30
size: -
J: TRBJ2-3
D: -
DNA: TGTGCCTGGAGTCCCACTATCGCAGATACGCAGTATTTT
CDR3: CAWSPTIADTQYF

V: TRBV4-1
size: -
J: TRBJ1-5
D: -
DNA: TGCGCCAGCAGCGAAGGTCCCGTGAGTAGCAATCAGCCCCAGCATTTT
CDR3: CASSEGPVSSNQPQHF

V: TRBV7-3
size: few
J: TRBJ1-1
D: TRBD1
DNA: TGTGCCAGCAGCTGGGGGACAGGGGCGAACACTGAAGCTTTCTTT
CDR3: CASSWGTGANTEAFF

V: TRBV14
size: -
J: TRBJ1-2
D: -
DNA: TGTGCCAGCAGCCAAGGAGCGGGTTCGGACTATGGCTACACCTTC
CDR3: CASSQGAGSDYGYTF

V: TRBV24-1
size: -
J: TRBJ1-2
D: TRBD1
DNA: TGTGCCACCAGTGATGCCACTCCGGGACAGGGCCCTGGCTACACCTTC
CDR3: CATSDATPGQGPGYTF

V: TRBV20-1
size: -
J: TRBJ2-5
D: TRBD2
DNA: TGCAGTGCCCCTAGCGGTCTAGAGACCCAGTACTTC
CDR3: CSAPSGLETQYF

V: TRBV27
size: few
J: TRBJ1-5
D: -
DNA: TGTGCCAGCAGGGCCGGGGCAGGGCAGCCCCAGCATTTT
CDR3: CASRAGAGQPQHF

V: TRBV10-3
size: -
J: TRBJ2-3
D: -
DNA: TGTGCCATCAGTGAGTTCTTGCAGGCAACCCTTACTACGCAGTATTTT
CDR3: CAISEFLQATLTTQYF

V: TRBV5-5
size: -
J: TRBJ2-1
D: TRBD1
DNA: TGTGCCAGCAGCACACAGGGGGCGGGGTACAATGAGCAGTTCTTC
CDR3: CASSTQGAGYNEQFF

V: TRBV11-3
size: few
J: TRBJ1-1
D: -
DNA: TGTGCCAGCAGCTTCTTATTGAACACTGAAGCTTTCTTT
CDR3: CASSFLLNTEAFF

V: TRBV19
size: -
J: TRBJ2-7
D: -
DNA: TGTGCCAGTAGCAAAGTTTCCCCCACTAGTCCCCTATATACCTACGAGCAGTACTTC
CDR3: CASSKVSPTSPLYTYEQYF

V: TRBV7-8
size: -
J: TRBJ1-2
D: -
DNA: TGTGCCAGCAGCTCATACAGGGCCTATGGCTACACCTTC
CDR3: CASSSYRAYGYTF

V: TRBV5-1
size: -
J: TRBJ2-5
D: -
DNA: TGCGCCAGCAGCTTGTATCCCGGGGGACAGCCAGAGACCCAGTACTTC
CDR3: CASSLYPGGQPETQYF

V: TRBV19
size: -
J: TRBJ1-1
D: TRBD1
DNA: TGTGCCAGTAGTAGAACCGGACAGGGAGGTGAAGCTTTCTTT
CDR3: CASSRTGQGGEAFF

V: TRBV20-1
size: medium-sized
J: TRBJ2-7
D: TRBD2
DNA: TGCAGTGCTAGGGTGTCTAGCGGTCCCTACGAGCAGTACTTC
CDR3: CSARVSSGPYEQYF

V: TRBV20-1
size: -
J: TRBJ2-3
D: TRBD1
DNA: TGCAGTGCTAGCCCGGGACAGGGGGTGGGAGATACGCAGTATTTT
CDR3: CSASPGQGVGDTQYF

V: TRBV24-1
size: -
J: TRBJ1-6
D: -
DNA: TGTGCCACCAGTGATACCAGGAAAAATTCACCCCTCCACTTT
CDR3: CATSDTRKNSPLHF

V: TRBV7-6
size: -
J: TRBJ2-1
D: -
DNA: TGTGCCAGCAGCCTAGATAGCTGGTACAATGAGCAGTTCTTC
CDR3: CASSLDSWYNEQFF

V: TRBV2
size: -
J: TRBJ2-1
D: TRBD1
DNA: TGTGCCAGCAGTGACCAGGGGGTGGGTTATGAGCAGTTCTTC
CDR3: CASSDQGVGYEQFF

V: TRBV6-1
size: -
J: TRBJ1-2
D: TRBD1
DNA: TGTGCCAGCAGTGTCTTACCGGGACAGGGCAGCTATGGCTACACCTTC
CDR3: CASSVLPGQGSYGYTF

V: TRBV5-1
size: -
J: TRBJ1-6
D: -
DNA: TGCGCCAGCAGCGTTACAGGGAATTCACCCCTCCACTTT
CDR3: CASSVTGNSPLHF

V: TRBV6-2/TRBV6-3
size: -
J: TRBJ2-1
D: -
DNA: TGTGCCAGCAGTTACATTGTAGTGATGTTCCCCTACAATGAGCAGTTCTTC
CDR3: CASSYIVVMFPYNEQFF

V: TRBV6-2/TRBV6-3
size: -
J: TRBJ2-3
D: TRBD2
DNA: TGTGCCAGCAGTACGGGACTAGCGGGGGGGCTCGCAGATACGCAGTATTTT
CDR3: CASSTGLAGGLADTQYF

V: TRBV6-5
size: -
J: TRBJ2-7
D: -
DNA: TGTGCCAGCAGTTATGGCGGCCAAGAATACTACGAGCAGTACTTC
CDR3: CASSYGGQEYYEQYF

V: TRBV4-2
size: -
J: TRBJ1-1
D: TRBD1
DNA: TGTGCCAGCAGCCTCCGGACAGGGGGCAGTCTGAACACTGAAGCTTTCTTT
CDR3: CASSLRTGGSLNTEAFF

V: TRBV20-1
size: -
J: TRBJ1-5
D: -
DNA: TGCAGTGCTAGCGCCAGTGAAAATCAGCCCCAGCATTTT
CDR3: CSASASENQPQHF

V: TRBV7-2
size: -
J: TRBJ2-5
D: TRBD2
DNA: TGTGCCAGCAGCTTTAACGGGGGGGCGGAAGAGACCCAGTACTTC
CDR3: CASSFNGGAEETQYF

V: TRBV27
size: -
J: TRBJ1-6
D: TRBD1
DNA: TGTGCCAGCACCTCTCGGACAGGGGGCGTTAGGGGTTCACCCCTCCACTTT
CDR3: CASTSRTGGVRGSPLHF

V: TRBV5-4
size: -
J: TRBJ2-5
D: TRBD2
DNA: TGTGCCAGCAGCTTGTTCGGTGGCGGGAGGCTACAGACCCAGTACTTC
CDR3: CASSLFGGGRLQTQYF

V: TRBV2
size: few
J: TRBJ1-5
D: -
DNA: TGTGCCAGCAGTGTCGAGGGCGGGCAGCCCCAGCATTTT
CDR3: CASSVEGGQPQHF

V: TRBV12-3/TRBV12-4
size: -
J: TRBJ2-1
D: TRBD2
DNA: TGTGCCAGCAGTTCAGGACTAGCGGAGAAATGGAATGAGCAGTTCTTC
CDR3: CASSSGLAEKWNEQFF

V: TRBV2
size: once
J: TRBJ2-6
D: -
DNA: TGTGCCAGCAGTGAAAACCCTGGGGCCAACGTCCTGACTTTC
CDR3: CASSENPGANVLTF

V: TRBV30
size: -
J: TRBJ1-1
D: -
DNA: TGTGCCTGCGGGGGCCGAGGGGCGAACACTGAAGCTTTCTTT
CDR3: CACGGRGANTEAFF